The text below deals with one T cell receptor beta chain. Assay used: immunoSEQ multiplex PCR; TCRdb lists only in-frame clones, some missing. The sample lists a few hundred thousand clones, around 84% occurring once. With V trimmed by 5 bases and J by 5 bases, 6 bases remained unmatched. Germline loops: CDR1 MNHEY, CDR2 SMNVEV (reference sequence). There are 14 residues in the CDR3. This record comes from a study of blood T cell repertoires in COVID-19. This sequence was found in a woman aged 50 to 65 who had been exposed to COVID-19. The V and J genes are TRBV27 and TRBJ2-4; 7 nucleotides align to TRBD1. Material: PBMCs or T cells enriched from blood (not recorded which). The CDR3 reads CASSPGGQENIQYF. The CDR3 coding sequence is TGTGCCAGCAGTCCCGGTGGACAGGAAAACATTCAGTACTTC.